These T cell receptor beta chains were read from a single sample in a study of regulatory T cells in long-lasting Graves disease. TCRdb independently ran MiXCR on the multiplex PCR reads; one entry per CDR3 protein. The data hold approximately 230,000 distinct CDR3 sequences, with about 17% observed a single time. This material consisted of peripheral blood mononuclear cells (PBMCs), taken at new diagnosis, from a patient treated with antithyroid drugs. The source of these receptors is a female donor with Graves disease. Both conserved end residues are trimmed from each CDR3. Each record gives: V gene, CDR3 protein.

TRBV7-8,ASSPLAVGSTDTQY
TRBV6-5,ASSFFLGNSPLH
TRBV7-6,ASSPYGEYGYT
TRBV7-9,ASSSNGQPNGGRPYEQY
TRBV11-2,ASSLVTGGVGGYT
TRBV12-3/TRBV12-4,ASSAPGGTEAF
TRBV6-1,ASGGDRHEKLF
TRBV19,ASTPAGDPKETQY
TRBV30,AWSLNRGNEKLF
TRBV7-9,ASSSRALNTEAF
TRBV12-5,ASGLSPGQQNYGYT
TRBV7-6,ASSAYGGSGPISYEQY
TRBV20-1,SARPLSRPYGYT
TRBV3-1,ASSQTRSGGKTGELF
TRBV5-5,ASTPFLAGTYEQY
TRBV19,ASSILGEDEQY
TRBV10-3,AISESSGNIQY
TRBV7-2,ASSLRGPGETQY
TRBV11-1,ASSLLAGVTDTQY
TRBV25-1,ASSLGSKNSPLH
TRBV6-5,ASSSRRSDEQF
TRBV10-3,AIGWGGGDTDTQY
TRBV24-1,ATAPGAINQPQH
TRBV12-3/TRBV12-4,ASSNDRAYNEQF
TRBV13,ASSLIVGSPLH
TRBV28,ASSWQGRFNQPQH
TRBV5-1,ASSLASAEQETQY
TRBV6-2/TRBV6-3,ASSGWARGVDEQF
TRBV20-1,SARDAGEVADTQY
TRBV28,ASSYTDREVDNEQF
TRBV9,ASSVGPPGTGQETQY
TRBV7-9,ASSSRLAASYNEQF
TRBV10-3,AISGGHLDYGYT
TRBV6-2/TRBV6-3,ASSYTGGTEAF
TRBV7-9,ASSPRQGPYQETQY
TRBV19,ASSILSESGEQY
TRBV7-2,ASRTGTSGELF
TRBV18,ASSDRGRDNEQF
TRBV6-2/TRBV6-3,ASSSGREPNEQF
TRBV6-2/TRBV6-3,AIRGGAGETQY
TRBV6-2/TRBV6-3,ASSSALAGGPWGEQY
TRBV12-3/TRBV12-4,AIGTPPYNEQF
TRBV20-1,SAREGEKLF
TRBV11-2,ASSTHGGMNTGELF
TRBV18,ASSPGRIQETQY
TRBV9,ASSGRGGEQY
TRBV12-3/TRBV12-4,ASSSNTGDPEKLF
TRBV5-1,ASSAGLLTEAF
TRBV2,ASARRQEVYGYT
TRBV4-1,ASSQVRGRLSGNTIY
TRBV10-2,ASGRGPGQPQH
TRBV30,AWGFRGNEQF